Below, 12 T cell receptor beta chains from the same sample are listed, as sequenced in a study of regulatory T cells in long-lasting Graves disease. Documented time point: persistent/refractory GD, antithyroid drugs over 5 years with positive TRAb. The TCR library was made from RNA extracted from PBMCs. Building of the TCR beta libraries involved iRepertoire HTBI primers and Arm-PCR of CDR3 regions. Each CDR3 protein gets one entry after TCRdb re-called the multiplex PCR reads with MiXCR. The sample shows 300,000 to 350,000 distinct CDR3 sequences, around 20% of them seen only once. The sample in question was peripheral blood mononuclear cells (PBMCs), obtained when the disease was refractory, from a patient treated with antithyroid drugs. These receptors all stem from a female donor with Graves disease.

This clonotype has more than one count but fewer than ten. CDR3 sequence: CASRPLSRTGKENTEAFF. In DNA form, the CDR3 reads TGTGCCAGCAGACCCCTTTCCCGGACAGGGAAGGAGAACACTGAAGCTTTCTTT. This chain joins TRBV7-9 and TRBJ1-1, with TRBD1 matching over 8 bases. Trimming removed 6 bases from V and 1 base from J; junction bases left unmatched: 16. The CDR3 has 18 residues. Germline V CDR1 and CDR2: SEHNR, FQNEAQ (reference sequence). Complete variable domain (other parts from reference TRBV7-9 and TRBJ1-1): DTGVSQNPRHKITKRGQNVTFRCDPISEHNRLYWYRQTLGQGPEFLTYFQNEAQLEKSRLLSDRFSAERPKGSFSTLEIQRTEQGDSAMYLCASRPLSRTGKENTEAFFGQGTRLTVV.

The V gene is TRBV6-2 or TRBV6-3, the J gene TRBJ2-2; D gene uncertain. V lost 0 bases, J lost 7 bases, and 9 bases lay in between. Germline values: CDR1 MNHEY, CDR2 SVGEGT. The CDR3 covers 14 residues. CDR3 protein: CASSYSFGVGELFF. The DNA for the CDR3 is TGTGCCAGCAGTTACTCTTTTGGGGTCGGGGAGCTGTTTTTT.

This clonotype has a count of ten or more. The chain joins TRBV4-3 to TRBJ1-2; a weak D match, TRBD1 (5 bases). The V gene's germline CDR1 is LGHNA and CDR2 YSLEER. The CDR3 runs to 15 residues. V shed 0 bases and J shed 4 bases, with 12 bases lying between them. CDR3 DNA sequence: TGCGCCAGCAGCCAAGATTCGGGGCGCGTCTATGGCTACACCTTC. This translates into CASSQDSGRVYGYTF.

This clonotype was seen a few times. This chain connects TRBV6-1 to TRBJ2-7, with 7 bases that match TRBD1. The CDR3 totals 14 residues. CDR1 and CDR2 from the germline V gene are MNHNS and SASEGT. Trimming at V came to 6 bases and at J to 7 bases, leaving 12 bases not matched to a gene. CDR3 in DNA: TGTGCCAGCAGGACACAGGGGTCGGGCCAGGAGCAGTACTTC. Translated: CASRTQGSGQEQYF.

V gene TRBV28 combines with J gene TRBJ2-7, with TRBD2 as a possible D gene (5 bases). CDR1 is MDHEN, CDR2 SYDVKM, per germline. Trimming cost V 3 bases and J 0 bases, with 18 bases left between them. The CDR3 is made up of 17 amino acids. CDR3 in amino acids: CASSFPLRAGSSYEQYF. For the CDR3, the DNA is TGTGCCAGCAGTTTTCCCCTTAGGGCGGGTAGCTCCTACGAGCAGTACTTC.

This clonotype was detected many times. CDR3 bases: TGTGCCAGCAGCCAACAGGGTATTCGTAATGAAAAACTGTTTTTT. Protein sequence: CASSQQGIRNEKLFF. This sequence joins TRBV11-2 and TRBJ1-4; a possible D gene is TRBD1 (6 bases). The CDR3 runs 15 residues. V was clipped by 5 bases and J by 4 bases, with 14 bases between them. CDR1 is SGHAT and CDR2 is FQNNGV in the germline V gene.

This clonotype has a count of ten or more. This sequence joins TRBV11-3 and TRBJ2-5, with 7 bases identical to TRBD2. V gave up 3 bases and J gave up 1 base; unmatched junction bases: 2. The CDR3 runs to 14 residues. The germline CDR1 and CDR2 sequences are SGHNT and YENEEA. CDR3 sequence reads: CASSFGGGQETQYF. The CDR3 bases are TGTGCCAGCAGCTTCGGCGGGGGCCAAGAGACCCAGTACTTC.

The chain joins TRBV6-2 or TRBV6-3 to TRBJ1-6; possible D gene TRBD1, 5 bases. The germline V gene encodes CDR1 MNHEY and CDR2 SVGEGT. V was shortened by 4 bases and J by 6 bases, with 16 bases between the two germline ends. The CDR3 extends over 16 amino acids. The chain's CDR3 is CASSSSEGRINSPLHF. As DNA, the CDR3 is TGTGCCAGCAGTTCCTCAGAGGGGAGGATTAATTCACCCCTCCACTTT.

This chain joins TRBV3-1 and TRBJ1-6; D perhaps matches TRBD1 (5 bases). This CDR3 is 14 amino acids long. The ends were cut back, 1 base at V and 9 bases at J, with 10 bases in the middle. CDR1 is LGHDT and CDR2 is YNNKEL in the germline V gene (reference sequence). The CDR3 region is CASSQGGVGSPLHF. Here the CDR3 DNA reads TGTGCCAGCAGCCAAGGAGGGGTTGGTTCACCCCTCCACTTT.

This clonotype was recorded many times. The chain uses TRBV3-1 and TRBJ1-2, with a tentative D call TRBD1 (6 bases). Deletions cut 1 base from V and 4 bases from J, with 19 bases between. The CDR3 runs to 17 residues. The V gene's germline CDR1 is LGHDT and CDR2 YNNKEL (reference sequence). The CDR3 nucleotides read TGTGCCAGCAGCCAAGGGATATCGGTTGGCAGGGGCTATGGCTACACCTTC. It is translated as CASSQGISVGRGYGYTF.

This clonotype showed up just a few times. The chain is built from TRBV7-9 and TRBJ1-5; D not resolved. V was shortened by 8 bases and J by 2 bases, with 7 bases between the two germline ends. Germline assignment: CDR1 SEHNR and CDR2 FQNEAQ (reference sequence). The CDR3 extends over 12 amino acids. CDR3 protein: CASAWGNQPQHF. The CDR3, as DNA: TGTGCCAGCGCCTGGGGCAATCAGCCCCAGCATTTT.

V is TRBV3-1 and J is TRBJ2-5; 11 nucleotides match TRBD2. V was clipped by 4 bases and J by 3 bases; unmatched bases: 7. This CDR3 region has 16 residues. Germline loops: CDR1 LGHDT, CDR2 YNNKEL (reference sequence). The CDR3 DNA is TGTGCCAGCAGCCTCCGGGGACTAGCGGTAAAAGAGACCCAGTACTTC. This encodes CASSLRGLAVKETQYF.